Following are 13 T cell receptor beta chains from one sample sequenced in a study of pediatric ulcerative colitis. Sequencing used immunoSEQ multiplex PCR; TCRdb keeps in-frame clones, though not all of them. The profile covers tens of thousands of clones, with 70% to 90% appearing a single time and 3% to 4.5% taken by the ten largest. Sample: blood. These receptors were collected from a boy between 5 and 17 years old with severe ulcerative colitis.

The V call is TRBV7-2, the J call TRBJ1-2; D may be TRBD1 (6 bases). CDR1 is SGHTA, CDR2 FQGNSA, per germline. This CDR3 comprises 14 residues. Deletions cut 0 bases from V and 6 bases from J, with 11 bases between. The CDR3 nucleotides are TGTGCCAGCAGCTTAGCGCTAAGGGGGGATGGCTACACCTTC. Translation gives CASSLALRGDGYTF.

The CDR3 DNA reads TGCAGCGGACACTCTGGAAACACCATATATTTT. It specifies CSGHSGNTIYF. The chain couples TRBV29-1 to TRBJ1-3, with D unclear. The length of the CDR3 is 11 residues. CDR1 is SQVTM, CDR2 ANQGSEA, per germline. V was shortened by 7 bases and J by 0 bases, with 4 bases between the two germline ends.

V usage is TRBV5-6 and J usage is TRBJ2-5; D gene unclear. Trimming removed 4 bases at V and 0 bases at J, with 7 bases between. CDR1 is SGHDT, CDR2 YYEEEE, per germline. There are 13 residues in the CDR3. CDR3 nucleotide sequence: TGTGCCAGCAGCCAGAATTACCAAGAGACCCAGTACTTC. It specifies CASSQNYQETQYF.

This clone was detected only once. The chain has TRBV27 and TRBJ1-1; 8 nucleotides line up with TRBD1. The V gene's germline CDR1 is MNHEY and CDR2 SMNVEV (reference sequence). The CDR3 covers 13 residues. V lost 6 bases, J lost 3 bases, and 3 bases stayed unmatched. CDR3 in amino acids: CASRQDRDTEAFF. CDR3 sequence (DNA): TGTGCCAGCAGGCAGGACAGGGACACTGAAGCTTTCTTT.

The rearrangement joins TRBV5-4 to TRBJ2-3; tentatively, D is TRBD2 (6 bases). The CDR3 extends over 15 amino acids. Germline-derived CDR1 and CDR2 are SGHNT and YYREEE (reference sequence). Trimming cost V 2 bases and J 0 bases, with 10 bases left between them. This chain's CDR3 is CASSFRGLSTDTQYF. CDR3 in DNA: TGTGCCAGCAGCTTCCGGGGACTTAGCACAGATACGCAGTATTTT.

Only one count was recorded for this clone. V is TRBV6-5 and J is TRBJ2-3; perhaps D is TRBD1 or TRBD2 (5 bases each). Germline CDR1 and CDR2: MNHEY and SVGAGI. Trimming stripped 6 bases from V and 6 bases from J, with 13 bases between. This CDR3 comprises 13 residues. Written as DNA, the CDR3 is TGTGCCAGCAGCTACGGGAAGGGGGATACGCAGTATTTT. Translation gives CASSYGKGDTQYF.

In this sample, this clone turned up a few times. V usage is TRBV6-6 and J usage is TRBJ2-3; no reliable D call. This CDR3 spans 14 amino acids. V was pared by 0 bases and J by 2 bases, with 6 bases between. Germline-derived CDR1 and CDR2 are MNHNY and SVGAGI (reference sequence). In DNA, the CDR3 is TGTGCCAGCAGTTACTCGATCCCCACAGATACGCAGTATTTT. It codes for CASSYSIPTDTQYF.

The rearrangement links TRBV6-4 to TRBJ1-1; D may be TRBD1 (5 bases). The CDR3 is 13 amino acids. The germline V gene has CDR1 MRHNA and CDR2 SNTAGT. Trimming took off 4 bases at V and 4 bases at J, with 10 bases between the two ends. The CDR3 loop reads CASSAGTITEAFF. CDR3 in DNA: TGTGCCAGCAGTGCCGGGACTATCACTGAAGCTTTCTTT.

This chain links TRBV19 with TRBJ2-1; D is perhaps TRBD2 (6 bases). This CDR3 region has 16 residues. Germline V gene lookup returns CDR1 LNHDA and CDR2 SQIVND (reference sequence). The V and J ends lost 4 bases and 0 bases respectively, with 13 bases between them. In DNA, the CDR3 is TGTGCCAGTAGTACGAGTATAGCGGACTCCTACAATGAGCAGTTCTTC. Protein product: CASSTSIADSYNEQFF.

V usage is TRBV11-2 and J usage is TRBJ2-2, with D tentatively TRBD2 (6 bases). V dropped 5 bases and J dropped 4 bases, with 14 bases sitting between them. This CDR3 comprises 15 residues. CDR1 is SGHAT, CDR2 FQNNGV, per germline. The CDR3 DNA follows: TGTGCCAGCAGCCCGGATAGCGGTCGCACCGGGGAGCTGTTTTTT. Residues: CASSPDSGRTGELFF.

The DNA of the CDR3 is TGTGCCAGTAGGGGGACAGGGGATGAAGCTTTCTTT. Its translation is CASRGTGDEAFF. The chain joins TRBV19 to TRBJ1-1; TRBD1 aligns across 10 bases. The CDR3 loop spans 12 amino acids. Per the germline V gene, CDR1 is LNHDA and CDR2 is SQIVND (reference sequence). The V and J ends lost 6 bases and 7 bases, in that order; junction bases with no gene match: 2. The full variable domain, completed using reference TRBV19 and TRBJ1-1, is DGGITQSPKYLFRKEGQNVTLSCEQNLNHDAMYWYRQDPGQGLRLIYYSQIVNDFQKGDIAEGYSVSREKKESFPLTVTSAQKNPTAFYLCASRGTGDEAFFGQGTRLTVV.

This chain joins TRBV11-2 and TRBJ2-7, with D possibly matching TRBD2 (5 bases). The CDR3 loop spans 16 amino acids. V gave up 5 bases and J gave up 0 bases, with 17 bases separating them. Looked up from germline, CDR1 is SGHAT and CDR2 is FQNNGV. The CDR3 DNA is TGTGCCAGCAGCCACCCCTGGCTCACTAGCTCCTACGAGCAGTACTTC. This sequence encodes CASSHPWLTSSYEQYF.

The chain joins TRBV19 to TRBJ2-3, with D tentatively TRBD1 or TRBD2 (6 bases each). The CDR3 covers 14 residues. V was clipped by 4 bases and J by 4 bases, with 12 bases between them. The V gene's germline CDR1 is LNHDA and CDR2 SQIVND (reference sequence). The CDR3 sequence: CASSKGGQADTQYF. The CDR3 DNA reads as TGTGCCAGTAGTAAAGGGGGGCAAGCAGATACGCAGTATTTT.